One sample yielded the 22 T cell receptor beta chains listed below, sequenced in a study of blood T cell repertoires in COVID-19. Some clones are missing from TCRdb's copy, which holds only in-frame ones; the method was immunoSEQ multiplex PCR. Among approximately 490,000 clones, roughly 87% were seen once, and the ten largest hold about 0.75%. Input material: PBMCs or T cells enriched from blood (not recorded which). Source of these receptors: a woman aged 18-35 years who had recovered from COVID-19.

This chain uses TRBV24-1 with TRBJ2-5, with 8 bases lining up with TRBD1. This CDR3 contains 14 residues. CDR1 is KGHDR and CDR2 is SFDVKD in the germline V gene. The V segment lost 4 bases and the J segment 2 bases; nucleotides outside the gene matches: 2. CDR3 sequence: CATSEDRGQETQYF. The CDR3 DNA reads as TGTGCCACCAGTGAAGACAGGGGTCAAGAGACCCAGTACTTC.

The chain joins TRBV16 to TRBJ2-4; TRBD2 might be the D (5 bases). In germline, CDR1 is KGHSY, CDR2 FQNENV. Between the trimmed V and J ends, which lost 0 bases and 3 bases, there was a span of 15 bases. The CDR3 sequence is 17 residues long. CDR3 bases: TGTGCCAGCAGCCAATCGATCCGGGGATGGAGCAAAAACATTCAGTACTTC. Translated, it gives CASSQSIRGWSKNIQYF.

The chain carries TRBV6-5 and TRBJ2-3; no firm D call. Germline lookup yields CDR1 MNHEY and CDR2 SVGAGI. The CDR3 is made up of 15 amino acids. Trimming cost V 8 bases and J 11 bases, with 26 bases left between them. CDR3 nucleotides: TGTGCCAGCTCCCCCTCGACGTACGAGAGCGAAGGGCAGTATTTT. Translating it yields CASSPSTYESEGQYF.

The rearrangement joins TRBV7-8 to TRBJ2-2; a possible D gene is TRBD2 (5 bases). V lost 5 bases and J lost 7, with 17 bases in between. The CDR3 extends over 15 amino acids. The V gene's germline CDR1 is SGHVS and CDR2 FQNEAQ. The CDR3 spells CASSALGNNDGELFF. CDR3 nucleotide sequence: TGTGCCAGCAGCGCCCTCGGGAACAATGACGGGGAGCTGTTTTTT.

The chain links TRBV6-5 to TRBJ2-1; a possible D gene is TRBD2 (6 bases). Germline V CDR1 and CDR2: MNHEY, SVGAGI. The V and J ends lost 7 bases and 6 bases respectively, with 13 bases between them. CDR3 length: 13 residues. CDR3 nucleotides: TGTGCCAGCAAATGGGGGGAAGGCAATGAGCAGTTCTTC. Protein product: CASKWGEGNEQFF.

In nucleotides, the CDR3 is TGTGCCAGCAGCTCGGGACAGGGCTTGAACACTGAAGCTTTCTTT. This sequence encodes CASSSGQGLNTEAFF. This chain links TRBV5-4 with TRBJ1-1, with 9 positions matching TRBD1. The CDR3 runs to 15 residues. Trimming removed 3 bases from V and 0 bases from J; junction bases left unmatched: 3. Germline CDR1 SGHNT, CDR2 YYREEE (reference sequence).

V and J are TRBV4-2 and TRBJ2-5; 9 bases fit TRBD1. The ends lost 4 bases at V and 4 bases at J; junction bases unmatched: 7. CDR3 length equals 15 residues. Germline V CDR1 and CDR2: LGHNA, YNFKEQ. The DNA for the CDR3 is TGTGCCAGCAGCCGAGGGACAGGGAGTGCAGAGACCCAGTACTTC. Encoded protein: CASSRGTGSAETQYF.

This clone was counted only a few times. The same CDR3 arises from other DNA sequences in this sample as well. This chain joins TRBV5-1 and TRBJ1-5; weak D call: TRBD1 (6 bases). This CDR3 is 15 amino acids long. Trimming left V 3 bases short and J 4 bases short, with 14 bases between. CDR1 and CDR2 (germline): SGHRS, YFSETQ. DNA of the CDR3: TGCGCCAGCAGCTCCTTAGGGGGATTGAATCAGCCCCAGCATTTT. Translated, it gives CASSSLGGLNQPQHF.

The chain is built from TRBV24-1 and TRBJ1-1, with 7 bases matching TRBD1. The CDR3 length is 16 residues. V dropped 7 bases and J dropped 6; count of bases not matched to a gene: 16. Looked up from germline, CDR1 is KGHDR and CDR2 is SFDVKD. CDR3 amino acids: CATRTGVSVKKPEAFF. The CDR3 DNA reads as TGTGCCACCAGAACAGGGGTATCGGTTAAGAAACCTGAAGCTTTCTTT.

The chain joins TRBV4-1 to TRBJ2-1; tentative D call: TRBD2 (5 bases). V shed 1 base and J shed 1 base, with 11 bases lying between them. Per the germline V gene, CDR1 is MGHRA and CDR2 is YSYEKL. This CDR3 comprises 16 residues. Here the CDR3 DNA reads TGCGCCAGCAGCCAAGCTCCAACGGGGTCCTACAATGAGCAGTTCTTC. The encoded protein is CASSQAPTGSYNEQFF.

The rearrangement links TRBV7-2 to TRBJ1-5; D unclear. V gave up 4 bases and J gave up 1 base, with 11 bases separating them. The CDR3 spans 15 residues. The germline V gene has CDR1 SGHTA and CDR2 FQGNSA. The CDR3 here is CASSSEVGSNQPQHF. The CDR3 region has the DNA TGTGCCAGCAGCTCGGAGGTGGGGAGCAATCAGCCCCAGCATTTT.

This clone turned up a few times. The chain carries TRBV11-2 and TRBJ1-6, with TRBD1 identical over 10 bases. CDR1 and CDR2 from the germline V gene are SGHAT and FQNNGV. The CDR3 has 16 residues. V was clipped by 4 bases and J by 5 bases; unmatched bases: 5. CDR3 nucleotide sequence: TGTGCCAGCAGCTCGGGACAGGGGTTTAATAATTCACCCCTCCACTTT. Translated, it gives CASSSGQGFNNSPLHF.

The V gene is TRBV19, the J gene TRBJ1-2; no clear D gene. CDR3 length: 15 residues. Germline V gives CDR1 LNHDA, CDR2 SQIVND (reference sequence). The V end was cut by 4 bases, the J end by 2 bases, with 14 bases between. The CDR3 protein is CASSRSTERNYGYTF. CDR3 nucleotide sequence: TGTGCCAGTAGTAGGTCTACAGAACGGAACTATGGCTACACCTTC.

The chain employs TRBV12-3 or TRBV12-4 and TRBJ1-2, with D uncertain. The V gene lost 7 bases and the J gene lost 4 bases, with 13 bases spanning the gap. The CDR3 is made up of 13 amino acids. The CDR3, as DNA: TGTGCCAGCACCCCTAGCAGAGGCTATGGCTACACCTTC. Protein product: CASTPSRGYGYTF.

The V and J genes are TRBV10-3 and TRBJ1-1; a possible D gene is TRBD1 (5 bases). V was clipped by 8 bases and J by 5 bases, with 15 bases between them. From germline, CDR1 is ENHRY and CDR2 SYGVKD. The CDR3 is 13 amino acids. In DNA form, the CDR3 reads TGTGCCATCGGAGGGACCGTGCAAACTGAAGCTTTCTTT. As protein: CAIGGTVQTEAFF.

The chain carries TRBV7-2 and TRBJ2-3; 7 bases align to TRBD1. The germline gives CDR1 SGHTA, CDR2 FQGNSA. The CDR3 is made up of 16 amino acids. V gave up 8 bases and J gave up 1 base; unmatched junction bases: 12. CDR3: CASGLSTGAGTDTQYF. CDR3 coding DNA: TGTGCCAGCGGTTTATCTACAGGGGCTGGCACAGATACGCAGTATTTT. Combining the CDR3 with reference TRBV7-2 and TRBJ2-3 gives the whole variable domain GAGVSQSPSNKVTEKGKDVELRCDPISGHTALYWYRQSLGQGLEFLIYFQGNSAPDKSGLPSDRFSAERTGGSVSTLTIQRTQQEDSAVYLCASGLSTGAGTDTQYFGPGTRLTVL.

The chain joins TRBV6-6 to TRBJ1-2; 8 bases agree with TRBD1. Germline-derived CDR1 and CDR2 are MNHNY and SVGAGI (reference sequence). The V and J ends lost 10 bases and 3 bases, in that order; junction bases with no gene match: 7. The CDR3 covers 13 residues. The CDR3 is CATQGAGDYGYTF. CDR3 sequence (DNA): TGTGCCACCCAGGGGGCGGGCGACTATGGCTACACCTTC.

V gene TRBV2 combines with J gene TRBJ1-2, with 7 bases identical to TRBD1. J was trimmed by 3 bases and V by 8 bases; bases with no gene match: 6. The CDR3 spans 13 residues. Germline loops: CDR1 SNHLY, CDR2 FYNNEI. CDR3 bases: TGTGCCAGCGATAACAGGGGCGACTATGGCTACACCTTC. Translation gives CASDNRGDYGYTF. Supplemented by reference TRBV2 and TRBJ1-2, the full variable domain reads EPEVTQTPSHQVTQMGQEVILRCVPISNHLYFYWYRQILGQKVEFLVSFYNNEISEKSEIFDDQFSVERPDGSNFTLKIRSTKLEDSAMYFCASDNRGDYGYTFGSGTRLTVV.

The rearrangement uses TRBV7-8 and TRBJ1-1; D gene uncertain. With 3 bases removed from V and 3 bases from J, the gap between germline ends came to 14 bases. The germline CDR1 and CDR2 sequences are SGHVS and FQNEAQ. The CDR3 spans 15 residues. This CDR3 is CASSFLDGGYTEAFF. As DNA, the CDR3 is TGTGCCAGCAGCTTCCTGGACGGAGGTTACACTGAAGCTTTCTTT.

The V gene is TRBV5-4, the J gene TRBJ1-2; D gene unclear. The CDR3 totals 13 residues. V lost 0 bases and J 10 bases, leaving 13 bases between the germline ends. The V gene's germline CDR1 is SGHNT and CDR2 YYREEE (reference sequence). The CDR3 is CASSLVDISTYTF. Here the CDR3 DNA reads TGTGCCAGCAGCTTGGTAGACATATCAACCTACACCTTC.

V is TRBV21-1 and J is TRBJ1-6; TRBD1, the D gene given by the table, was not confirmed from the DNA. TRBV21-1 is recorded as a pseudogene. The length of the CDR3 is 18 residues. CDR3 bases: TGTGCCAGCAGCAAACAGGGGGCCCCGAGCTCCTATAATTCACCCCTCCACTTT. As protein: CASSKQGAPSSYNSPLHF.

The chain combines TRBV5-1 with TRBJ2-3; TRBD2 is a possible D gene (5 bases). V was trimmed by 7 bases and J by 1 base, leaving 10 bases between them. CDR3 length: 13 residues. Germline-derived CDR1 and CDR2 are SGHRS and YFSETQ. The CDR3 region is CASHGVGTDTQYF. The CDR3 nucleotides are TGCGCCAGCCACGGGGTGGGCACAGATACGCAGTATTTT.